The 23 T cell receptor beta chains below all came from one sample that was sequenced in a study of tumor-infiltrating lymphocytes in primary liver carcinoma. Researchers generated TCR beta cDNA from 500 ng of total RNA, relying on a constant-region primer. Modified slightly, ARM-PCR produced TCR beta libraries over three nested multiplex PCR rounds. The opening two PCR rounds, nine to eleven cycles each, paired TRBV1-TRBV30 forward primers with a C-beta reverse primer. TCRdb independently ran MiXCR on the multiplex PCR reads; one entry per CDR3 protein. The data hold over 100,000 distinct CDR3 sequences, with roughly 75% observed a single time. Unsorted bulk tissue, about 19-30 mg of it, served as the source for co-extraction of RNA and DNA. Sequences were obtained from tumor-adjacent normal liver tissue. The receptor set was obtained from a woman between 55 and 75 years old with primary liver carcinoma and hepatitis B virus infection.

This chain joins TRBV28 and TRBJ2-1; 9 bases match TRBD2. Trimming took 7 bases from V and 7 from J; bases not matched to a gene: 11. Germline loops: CDR1 MDHEN, CDR2 SYDVKM. The CDR3 extends over 15 amino acids. CDR3 coding DNA: TGTGCCAGCACCTTTCGCGCGGGAGGGCCAAATGAGCAGTTCTTC. Translated: CASTFRAGGPNEQFF. The full variable domain, its missing parts supplied by reference TRBV28 and TRBJ2-1, is DVKVTQSSRYLVKRTGEKVFLECVQDMDHENMFWYRQDPGLGLRLIYFSYDVKMKEKGDIPEGYSVSREKKERFSLILESASTNQTSMYLCASTFRAGGPNEQFFGPGTRLTVL.

By proportion, this clonotype is medium-sized (0.01 to 0.1%). This chain joins TRBV11-2 and TRBJ2-7, with 8 bases aligning to TRBD2. This CDR3 has 15 residues. Germline values: CDR1 SGHAT, CDR2 FQNNGV. V gave up 1 base and J gave up 4 bases; unmatched junction bases: 6. The CDR3 nucleotides are TGTGCCAGCAGCTTAGTAGCGGGGAACACTTACGAGCAGTACTTC. Its translation: CASSLVAGNTYEQYF.

Concerning this clonotype: The germline gene is not matched at one end of the junction; a read error may be the cause. The chain has TRBV2 and TRBJ1-1; unclear D gene. The CDR3 extends over 12 amino acids. The germline V gene encodes CDR1 SNHLY and CDR2 FYNNEI. The CDR3: CATSVGATEAFF. The CDR3, as DNA: TGTGCCACCAGTGTGGGAGCCACTGAAGCTTTCTTT.

A note on this clonotype: A junction end diverges from the germline sequence, so it may reflect a read error. The CDR3 sequence is CIVAGGSGTEAFF. In nucleotides, the CDR3 is TGTATCGTTGCCGGGGGGTCCGGGACAGAAGCTTTCTTT. This chain joins TRBV29-1 and TRBJ1-1, with D possibly TRBD1 on 6 matching bases. Germline-derived CDR1 and CDR2 are SQVTM and ANQGSEA. The CDR3 runs to 13 residues.

This chain joins TRBV11-2 and TRBJ2-5, with D possibly matching TRBD1 (6 bases). This CDR3 has 14 residues. The V gene's germline CDR1 is SGHAT and CDR2 FQNNGV. The V gene lost 0 bases and the J gene lost 5 bases, with 10 bases spanning the gap. CDR3 amino acids: CASSLEGRGETQYF. In nucleotides, the CDR3 is TGTGCCAGCAGCTTAGAGGGCAGGGGTGAGACCCAGTACTTC.

In the case of this clonotype: One end of the junction does not line up with germline, which may come from a read error. This sequence joins TRBV11-3 and TRBJ2-1, with 15 bases matching TRBD2. The CDR3 is made up of 15 amino acids. Germline V CDR1 and CDR2: SGHNT, YENEEA. The CDR3: CACSGLAGGGYEQFF. CDR3 coding DNA: TGTGCCTGCAGCGGACTAGCGGGGGGGGGGTATGAGCAGTTCTTC.

The chain is built from TRBV24-1 and TRBJ1-4, with D possibly TRBD1 on 5 matching bases. The CDR3 is 13 residues long. Trimming shortened V by 3 bases and J by 8 bases, and 9 bases separated the two germline ends. The germline gives CDR1 KGHDR, CDR2 SFDVKD. The CDR3 region is CATSDPGTEKLFF. Here the CDR3 DNA reads TGTGCCACCAGTGATCCTGGGACCGAAAAACTGTTTTTT.

With regard to this clonotype: One end of the junction fails to match germline, which may point to a read error. The rearrangement links TRBV12-3 or TRBV12-4 to TRBJ1-5, with D perhaps TRBD1 (6 bases). This CDR3 spans 18 amino acids. As DNA, the CDR3 is TGTGCCAGCAGTTTAGGGGGAGGGGGTGGGGTAGGCAATCAGCTCCTGCTTTTT. Encoded protein: CASSLGGGGGVGNQLLLF.

To note about this clonotype: The DNA is left out, because the CDR3 cannot be placed on it with certainty; the CDR3 is given as TCRdb lists it. The gene calls are TRBV29-1 and TRBJ1-1; the table's D call of TRBD1 was not tested on the DNA. The CDR3 is 14 residues long, counting both termini. Germline values: CDR1 SQVTM, CDR2 ANQGSEA. The CDR3 protein is CSVALGTWEGEAFF.

The chain employs TRBV10-2 and TRBJ2-3; unclear D gene. The germline V gene encodes CDR1 WSHSY and CDR2 SAAADI. This CDR3 has 13 residues. Trimming took 9 bases from V and 4 from J, leaving 14 bases between them. CDR3: CARGESIADTQYF. In DNA form, the CDR3 reads TGCGCCAGGGGTGAGTCGATCGCAGATACGCAGTATTTT.

This clonotype has more than one count but fewer than ten. Just one base apart from a much larger clone, this may be a read error. This chain connects TRBV6-1 to TRBJ2-3; D gene uncertain. The CDR3 totals 13 residues. V was pared by 10 bases and J by 3 bases, with 14 bases between. Germline CDR1 and CDR2: MNHNS and SASEGT. In DNA form, the CDR3 reads TGTGCCAACACGGTGGCCGAGACAGATACGCAGTATTTT. Translation gives CANTVAETDTQYF.

This clonotype was counted ten times or more. V gene TRBV12-5 combines with J gene TRBJ1-1; TRBD1 might be the D (5 bases). The CDR3 spans 14 residues. The germline CDR1 and CDR2 sequences are LGHNT and FRNRAP. Between the trimmed V and J ends, which lost 7 bases and 4 bases, there was a span of 16 bases. CDR3 sequence (DNA): TGTGCTAGTGCCCCGGATGGTGGGGGCACTGAAGCTTTCTTT. Translating gives CASAPDGGGTEAFF.

Comment on this clonotype: Possible read error: a much larger clone is one base away. The rearrangement uses TRBV19 and TRBJ2-1, with TRBD2 matching over 7 bases. Germline V CDR1 and CDR2: LNHDA, SQIVND (reference sequence). The CDR3 extends over 15 amino acids. The CDR3 reads CASSQSGNSYNEQLF. CDR3 nucleotides: TGTGCCAGTAGCCAAAGCGGGAACTCCTACAATGAGCAGCTCTTC.

Turning to this clonotype: Being one base from a much bigger clone, this may be a read error. The chain uses TRBV5-6 and TRBJ1-1, with no clear D. This CDR3 contains 15 residues. From germline, CDR1 is SGHDT and CDR2 YYEEEE. Trimming removed 6 bases from V and 1 base from J, with 16 bases in between. The CDR3 here is CASNPAGLGNTEAFF. Here the CDR3 DNA reads TGTGCCAGCAACCCCGCCGGGTTGGGGAACACTGAAGCTTTCTTT.

This clonotype was observed a few times. A read error may account for a junction end that differs from germline. The V gene is TRBV6-5, the J gene TRBJ2-7; no clear D gene. The V gene's germline CDR1 is MNHEY and CDR2 SVGAGI. There are 13 residues in the CDR3. CDR3 in DNA: TGTGCCGGCAGTCGCAGCGAGGTCTACGAGCAATACTTC. It specifies CAGSRSEVYEQYF.

Remarks on this clonotype: This likely comes from a read error, as the CDR3 has no conserved phenylalanine or tryptophan at its end. The DNA is omitted, as the CDR3 cannot be located on it reliably, and the CDR3 follows TCRdb's listing. J is TRBJ2-7 and V is TRBV11-3; TRBD1 was called by the table and not checked on the DNA. The germline V gene has CDR1 SGHNT and CDR2 YENEEA. Termini included, the CDR3 measures 15 amino acids. The chain's CDR3 is CTSSPGTGGNYEQCL.

Note on this clonotype: At one of its ends the junction is not consistent with the germline gene, which may arise from a read error. V usage is TRBV5-1 and J usage is TRBJ1-1; D gene unclear. Per the germline V gene, CDR1 is SGHRS and CDR2 is YFSETQ. The CDR3 covers 15 residues. In DNA form, the CDR3 reads TGTGCCAGCAGCTTCCCAGGTCCCTCGAACACTGAAGCTTTCTTT. Residues: CASSFPGPSNTEAFF.

Concerning this clonotype itself: One end of the junction is discordant with germline, which a read error may explain. The chain employs TRBV4-1 and TRBJ2-7; tentatively, D is TRBD2 (5 bases). CDR1 MGHRA and CDR2 YSYEKL come from the germline V gene. The CDR3 runs 14 residues. This CDR3 is CASSQEGLSYEQYF. The CDR3 nucleotides read TGCGCTAGCAGCCAAGAAGGACTTTCCTACGAGCAGTACTTC.

A remark on this clonotype: A read error may account for a junction end that differs from germline. V and J are TRBV6-5 and TRBJ2-1; D might be TRBD2 (5 bases). Germline V gene sequence: CDR1 MNHEY, CDR2 SVGAGI. This CDR3 has 15 residues. The CDR3 loop is CASSYSRAAYNEQLF. The DNA for the CDR3 is TGTGCCAGCAGTTACTCGAGGGCGGCTTACAATGAGCAGTTATTC.

The rearrangement joins TRBV29-1 to TRBJ2-1; D is unresolved. The CDR3 runs 13 residues. In germline, CDR1 is SQVTM, CDR2 ANQGSEA. Trimming stripped 7 bases from V and 8 bases from J, with 18 bases between. The CDR3 sequence is CSAARMVDHEQFF. As DNA, the CDR3 is TGCAGCGCTGCGAGGATGGTCGATCATGAGCAGTTCTTC.

Ten or more counts support this clonotype. The chain is built from TRBV10-3 and TRBJ2-7, with 8 positions matching TRBD2. This CDR3 contains 13 residues. With 6 bases clipped from V and 2 bases from J, the junction kept 3 bases outside the gene matches. From germline, CDR1 is ENHRY and CDR2 SYGVKD. In DNA form, the CDR3 reads TGTGCCATCAGGCGGGAGGCCCCCTACGAGCAGTACTTC. Protein product: CAIRREAPYEQYF.

As regards this clonotype: One junction end does not reproduce the germline sequence, and a read error may be involved. The CDR3 DNA reads TGTGCCAGCAGTACCTCGCGGCGGGGGACCTACGAGAAGTACTTC. Its translation is CASSTSRRGTYEKYF. The chain recombines TRBV6-2 or TRBV6-3 with TRBJ2-7; 7 bases line up with TRBD2. Germline V CDR1 and CDR2: MNHEY, SVGEGT. The CDR3 contains 15 residues.

Only one count was recorded for this clonotype. A junction boundary mismatches the germline segment, possibly from a read error. The chain recombines TRBV5-6 with TRBJ2-1; 12 nucleotides line up with TRBD2. The CDR3 length is 16 residues. Germline CDR1 is SGHDT and CDR2 is YYEEEE. The CDR3 reads CASSGMTSGSSHERFF. CDR3 sequence (DNA): TGTGCCAGCAGCGGCATGACTAGCGGGAGCTCCCATGAGCGGTTCTTC.